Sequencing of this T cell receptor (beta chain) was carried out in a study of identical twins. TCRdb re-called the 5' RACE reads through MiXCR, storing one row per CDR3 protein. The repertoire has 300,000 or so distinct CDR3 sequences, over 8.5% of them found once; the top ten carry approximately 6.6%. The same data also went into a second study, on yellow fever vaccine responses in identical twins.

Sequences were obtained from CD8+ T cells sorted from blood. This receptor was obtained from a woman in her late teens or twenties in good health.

The CDR3 region has the DNA TGCGCCAGCAGCTTCGGGTGGACAGCGCCACAAGAGACCCAGTACTTC. Protein sequence: CASSFGWTAPQETQYF. The chain links TRBV5-1 to TRBJ2-5, with a tentative D call TRBD1 (6 bases). CDR3 length: 16 residues. Trimming cost V 2 bases and J 2 bases, with 16 bases left between them. Germline CDR1 SGHRS, CDR2 YFSETQ.